These 3 T cell receptor beta chains share one sample of origin, sequenced in a study of early T cells in non-severe SARS-CoV-2 infection. TCRdb reprocessed the 5' RACE reads via MiXCR and lists one record per CDR3 protein. The table has tens of thousands of distinct CDR3 sequences, 9.5% to 15% seen once. The sample here was whole blood, taken at baseline. These receptors originate from an adult who was a healthcare worker with PCR-confirmed SARS-CoV-2 infection or an uninfected control (not recorded which).

The V and J genes are TRBV10-3 and TRBJ2-7, with 8 bases identical to TRBD1. The CDR3 has 13 amino acids. CDR1 ENHRY and CDR2 SYGVKD come from the germline V gene. J gave up 3 bases and V 6 bases, and 4 bases lay outside the gene matches. CDR3 bases: TGTGCCATCAGCCTACAGGGGGTCTACGAGCAGTACTTC. It encodes CAISLQGVYEQYF.

In its sample, this clonotype was seen a few times. The V gene is TRBV11-3, the J gene TRBJ2-5, with TRBD1 identical over 8 bases. J lost 5 bases, V lost 1 base, and 9 bases had no gene match. This CDR3 is built from 16 residues. Germline V gives CDR1 SGHNT, CDR2 YENEEA. The CDR3: CASSLARGHGLETQYF. The CDR3 DNA follows: TGTGCCAGCAGCTTAGCCAGGGGGCACGGTTTGGAGACCCAGTACTTC.

This sequence joins TRBV12-3 or TRBV12-4 and TRBJ2-5; 8 bases align to TRBD1. The CDR3 covers 14 residues. V gave up 3 bases and J gave up 2 bases; unmatched junction bases: 2. CDR3 protein: CASSFGTGQETQYF. CDR3 sequence (DNA): TGTGCCAGCAGTTTTGGGACAGGACAAGAGACCCAGTACTTC.